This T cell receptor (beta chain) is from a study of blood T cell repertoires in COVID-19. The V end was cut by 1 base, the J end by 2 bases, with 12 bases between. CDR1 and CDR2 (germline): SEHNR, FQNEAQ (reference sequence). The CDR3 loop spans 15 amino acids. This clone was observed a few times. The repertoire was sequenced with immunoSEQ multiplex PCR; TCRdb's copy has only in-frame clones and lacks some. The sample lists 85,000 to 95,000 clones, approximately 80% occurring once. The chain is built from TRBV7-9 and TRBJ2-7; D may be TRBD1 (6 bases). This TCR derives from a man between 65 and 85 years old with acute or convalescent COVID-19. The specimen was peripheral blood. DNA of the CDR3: TGTGCCAGCAGCTTAGTTACAGGGAGTACCTACGAGCAGTACTTC. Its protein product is CASSLVTGSTYEQYF.